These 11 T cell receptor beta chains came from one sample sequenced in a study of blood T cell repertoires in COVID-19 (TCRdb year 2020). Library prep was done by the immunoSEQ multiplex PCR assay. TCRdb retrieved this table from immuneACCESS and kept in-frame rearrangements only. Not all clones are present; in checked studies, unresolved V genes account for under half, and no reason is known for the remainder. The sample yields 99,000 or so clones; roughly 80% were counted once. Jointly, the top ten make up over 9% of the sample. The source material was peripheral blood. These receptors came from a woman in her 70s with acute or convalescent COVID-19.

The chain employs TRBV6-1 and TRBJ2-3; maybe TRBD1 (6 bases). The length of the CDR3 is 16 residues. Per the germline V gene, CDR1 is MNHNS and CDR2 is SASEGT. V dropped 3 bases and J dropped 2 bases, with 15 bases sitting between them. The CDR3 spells CASSDRGRPSTDTQYF. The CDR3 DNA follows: TGTGCCAGCAGTGACAGGGGCAGACCCTCCACAGATACGCAGTATTTT.

The CDR3 is CASRSRGCYGYTF. The CDR3 region has the DNA TGTGCAAGTCGCTCCCGGGGTTGCTATGGCTACACCTTC. This rearrangement joins TRBV12-2 to TRBJ1-2. TRBV12-2 is a pseudogene locus. The CDR3 spans 13 residues.

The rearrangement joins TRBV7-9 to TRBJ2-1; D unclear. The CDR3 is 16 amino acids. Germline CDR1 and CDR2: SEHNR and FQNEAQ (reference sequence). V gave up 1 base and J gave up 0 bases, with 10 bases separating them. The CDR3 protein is CASSLGAPSSYNEQFF. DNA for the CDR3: TGTGCCAGCAGCTTAGGAGCCCCGAGCTCCTACAATGAGCAGTTCTTC. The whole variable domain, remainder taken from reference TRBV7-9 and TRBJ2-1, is DTGVSQNPRHKITKRGQNVTFRCDPISEHNRLYWYRQTLGQGPEFLTYFQNEAQLEKSRLLSDRFSAERPKGSFSTLEIQRTEQGDSAMYLCASSLGAPSSYNEQFFGPGTRLTVL.

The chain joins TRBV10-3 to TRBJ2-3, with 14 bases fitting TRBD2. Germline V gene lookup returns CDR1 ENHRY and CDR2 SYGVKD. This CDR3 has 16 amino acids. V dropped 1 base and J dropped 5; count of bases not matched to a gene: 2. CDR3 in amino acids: CAISEWTSGGRDTQYF. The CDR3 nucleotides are TGTGCCATCAGTGAGTGGACTAGCGGGGGGCGAGATACGCAGTATTTT.

CDR3 in amino acids: CASSESRLQETQYF. As DNA, the CDR3 is TGCGCCAGCAGTGAGTCGAGGCTTCAAGAGACCCAGTACTTC. The chain carries TRBV10-2 and TRBJ2-5, with D hard to call. V lost 0 bases, J lost 2 bases, and 7 bases lay in between. Germline CDR1 and CDR2: WSHSY and SAAADI. This CDR3 has 14 amino acids.

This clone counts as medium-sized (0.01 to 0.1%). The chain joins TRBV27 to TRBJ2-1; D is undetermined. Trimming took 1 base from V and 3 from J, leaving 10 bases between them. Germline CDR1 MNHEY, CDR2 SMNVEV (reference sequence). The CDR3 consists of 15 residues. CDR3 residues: CASSLLPGLYNEQFF. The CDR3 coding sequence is TGTGCCAGCAGTTTATTGCCAGGCCTCTACAATGAGCAGTTCTTC.

This CDR3 is CATSREGQGWNGYTF. Here the CDR3 DNA reads TGTGCCACCAGCAGAGAGGGACAGGGATGGAATGGCTACACCTTC. The chain links TRBV15 to TRBJ1-2, with 9 bases identical to TRBD1. J gave up 6 bases and V 0 bases, and 5 bases lay outside the gene matches. The CDR3 spans 15 residues. From germline, CDR1 is LNHNV and CDR2 YYDKDF (reference sequence).

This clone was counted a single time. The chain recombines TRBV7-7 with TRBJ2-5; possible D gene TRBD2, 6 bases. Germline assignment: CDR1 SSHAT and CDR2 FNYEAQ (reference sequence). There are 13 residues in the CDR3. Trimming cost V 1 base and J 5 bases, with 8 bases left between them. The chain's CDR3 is CASSLVGGETQYF. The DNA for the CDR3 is TGTGCCAGCAGCTTAGTTGGGGGGGAGACCCAGTACTTC.

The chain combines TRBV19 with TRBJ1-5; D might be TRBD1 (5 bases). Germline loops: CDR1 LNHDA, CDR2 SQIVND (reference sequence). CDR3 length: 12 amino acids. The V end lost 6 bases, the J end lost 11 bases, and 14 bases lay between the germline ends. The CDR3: CASSRAGGAQHF. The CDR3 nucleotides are TGTGCCAGTAGCCGGGCGGGGGGGGCCCAGCATTTT.

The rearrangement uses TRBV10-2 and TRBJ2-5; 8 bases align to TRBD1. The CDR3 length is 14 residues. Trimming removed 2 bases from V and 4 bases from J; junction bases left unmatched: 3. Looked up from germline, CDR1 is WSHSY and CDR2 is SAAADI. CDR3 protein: CASSEDRGRETQYF. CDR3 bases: TGCGCCAGCAGTGAGGACAGGGGTCGAGAGACCCAGTACTTC.

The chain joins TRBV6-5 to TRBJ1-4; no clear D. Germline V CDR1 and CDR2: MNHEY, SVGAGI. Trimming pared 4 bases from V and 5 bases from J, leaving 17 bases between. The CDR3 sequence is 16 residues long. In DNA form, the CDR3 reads TGTGCCAGCAGTTCCGGCCTCACGTTCGGGAATGAAAAACTGTTTTTT. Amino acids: CASSSGLTFGNEKLFF.